This T cell receptor (beta chain) was captured in a study of CD8+CD57+ T cells in acquired aplastic anemia. Genomic DNA, serving as template, underwent TCR beta VDJ and CDR3 profiling. MiXCR, applied by TCRdb to the reads, yields one record per CDR3 protein. Of about half a million distinct CDR3 sequences listed, around 33% are singletons. Those patients picked for sequencing had displayed CD8+CD57+ cell expansion on flow cytometry. Trimming took 6 bases from V and 5 from J, leaving 19 bases between them. This CDR3 is built from 15 residues. In germline, CDR1 is SGHNT, CDR2 YENEEA. The sample comprised sorted CD4+, CD8+, or CD8+CD57+ T cells (not recorded which) from PBMCs. The sequence derives from a human donor with aplastic anemia. The chain combines TRBV11-3 with TRBJ2-5; tentatively, D is TRBD1 (6 bases). The CDR3 region is CASRGARAKGETQYF. The CDR3 DNA sequence: TGTGCCAGCAGGGGGGCGCGGGCGAAGGGGGAGACCCAGTACTTC.